This T cell receptor beta chain was profiled in a study of identical twins (dated by TCRdb to 2016 to 2017). Broadly, across the study: To test whether fetal clonotypes persist, this study deep-sequenced TCR alpha and beta repertoires from monozygotic twins, from unrelated adults of various ages, and from cord blood. To rule out contamination, the twin experiments were replicated at different times with different library preparation protocols.

Results and caveats for the whole study, not just this receptor: Fewer insertions were carried by abundant cord blood beta clonotypes, a similar but weaker trend appeared in young adult naive repertoires, and no such trend appeared in memory repertoires. Conclusions relied on cross-sectional statistical analysis, since the same donors could not be followed over many years. Out-of-frame TCR alpha sharing in monozygotic twins was systematically underestimated by recombination models, whereas sharing between unrelated individuals was in agreement with the recombination models. Invariant T cells such as MAIT and iNKT could partly confound zero-insertion analyses, although diverse VJ usage argued against such confounding for most clonotypes. Excess twin sharing in beta out-of-frame sequences was weaker because fewer shared sequences lowered the signal-to-noise ratio. Compared with coincidental sharing between unrelated individuals, an excess of low generation-probability sequences was observed among out-of-frame TCR alpha sequences shared between twins.

All donors were healthy Caucasians. Three pairs of female monozygotic twins, all aged 18 to 29 years, made up the twin cohort. The RNA used for TCR libraries was isolated from peripheral blood mononuclear cells. The germline V gene provides CDR1 MNHNS and CDR2 SASEGT. The germline V end is reduced by 8 bases and the J end by 1 base; junction bases left unmatched: 9. The CDR3 measures 15 amino acids from cysteine to phenylalanine. This entry keeps only the CDR3 DNA: 45 bases, framed from base 1. This clonotype was counted many times. This receptor's antigen is unknown. Per-nucleotide qualities are absent, and no much larger clonotype sits a single base away. The library was produced with 5' RACE. Instrument on record: Illumina HiSeq 2000. Template switching introduced a universal primer binding site; the final cDNA contained a unique molecular identifier, enabling accurate counting of TCR cDNA molecules. Specific primers in the conserved constant-segment region were used to synthesize first-strand cDNA for the TCR alpha and beta chains. Each cDNA library was double barcoded, with a SMART-Mk sample barcode plus Illumina barcodes, to control for contamination. Two successive PCR steps introduced TruSeq adapter sequences along with Illumina sample barcodes. The TCR alpha and beta cDNA libraries were sequenced on the Illumina HiSeq platform using custom primers. Per the authors' processing: Raw reads were processed with MiGEC to extract unique molecular identifiers, and MiXCR was used to determine CDR3 positions. For each individual, recombination models were inferred using an EM algorithm with the repgenHMM and IGoR tools. The analysis of shared clonotypes was done with the tcR package in R, with sharing normalized by the product of cloneset sizes. To study raw recombination free of thymic and clonal selection effects, out-of-frame nonproductive sequences were analyzed. Clones were called with MiXCR by TCRdb after fastp trimmed the public reads at Q25, and only in-frame beta chains were retained. Rows with one shared CDR3 protein collapse into an entry with the most common genes and DNA. These V and J calls originate from TCRdb's pipeline instead of the authors' own analysis. The sample data list approximately 890,000 distinct CDR3 sequences, and roughly an eighth of these were observed just once. Of the sample, roughly 1.6% falls within the top ten clones.

The sample also formed part of further work on yellow fever vaccine responses in identical twins. As the second paper documents: The T cell response to vaccination in identical twins was reported by the authors to appear partly convergent and partly personalized. In the study, vaccine-responding T cell clones were precisely tracked in identical twins.

The receptor chain draws on TRBV6-1 and TRBJ2-3; a stretch of 7 junction bases matches TRBD1. This clonotype originated in a young woman in good health. Sequences were obtained from PBMCs. The DNA reads TGTGCCAGCGGCTTCACAGGGGAAGGCACAGATACGCAGTATTTT. Translated, this is CASGFTGEGTDTQYF.